Included here is one T cell receptor beta chain sequence, with context. Its antigen is undetermined. At one end the junction does not follow the germline gene, possibly because of a read error. The data belong to a study of blood T cells in healthy people across ages. The CDR3 is 16 amino acids. CDR1 is MNHEY and CDR2 is SVGAGI in the germline V gene. Study-wide results and caveats: A strong correlation was seen between TCR beta diversity and naive T cell percentage.

Using a J-beta primer mix together with a sample-barcoded 5' primer, a second PCR was run for roughly 7 to 12 cycles. TCRdb redid the calling of the 5' RACE reads with MiXCR, one entry per CDR3 protein. The sample has approximately 800,000 distinct CDR3 sequences; roughly three fifths are singletons. The sequencing input was blood. This TCR derives from a man aged 40-50 years in good health. The chain is built from TRBV6-5 and TRBJ2-3; D uncertain. This CDR3 reads CASSSSLFATTDAQYF. For the CDR3, the DNA is TGTGCCAGCAGTTCGTCCTTATTCGCAACTACAGATGCGCAGTATTTT.